These T cell receptor beta chains were read from a single sample in a study of blood T cell repertoires in COVID-19. The data were produced by immunoSEQ multiplex PCR, yet TCRdb's version contains in-frame clones alone and is incomplete. The table includes approximately 200,000 clones, around four fifths detected once. Specimen: peripheral blood. These TCRs come from a woman aged 30 to 39 with acute or convalescent COVID-19. Both conserved end residues are part of each CDR3. A D gene is named only where the DNA matches it firmly. Size values are once, few and many counts, or a class for expanded clones, and some rows have none.

J	size	D	V	CDR3	DNA
TRBJ1-3	.	.	TRBV19	CASRSGGSGNTIYF	TGTGCCAGTAGGTCGGGGGGCTCTGGAAACACCATATATTTT
TRBJ2-7	.	.	TRBV28	CASRSGGAYEQYF	TGTGCCAGCAGAAGTGGGGGGGCGTACGAGCAGTACTTC
TRBJ2-2	.	.	TRBV27	CASSLLGTNTGELFF	TGTGCCAGCAGTTTATTGGGGACAAACACCGGGGAGCTGTTTTTT
TRBJ2-3	once	.	TRBV7-6	CASSSGSHRTDTQYF	TGTGCCAGCAGCTCAGGGTCGCACCGCACAGATACGCAGTATTTT
TRBJ2-5	once	TRBD2	TRBV4-3	CASSQDQGSGRGETQYF	TGCGCCAGCAGCCAAGATCAGGGTAGCGGGAGGGGAGAGACCCAGTACTTC
TRBJ2-1	few	.	TRBV19	CASSMANTGNEFF	TGTGCCAGTAGTATGGCGAATACAGGTAATGAGTTCTTC
TRBJ1-5	.	.	TRBV6-5	CASTTTGFNQPQHF	TGTGCCAGCACCACCACAGGGTTCAATCAGCCCCAGCATTTT
TRBJ2-1	.	.	TRBV20-1	CSASPSSYNEQFF	TGCAGTGCTAGTCCGAGCTCCTACAATGAGCAGTTCTTC
TRBJ2-5	.	TRBD2	TRBV7-2	CASSSALAGGPRTQYF	TGTGCCAGCAGCTCGGCTTTAGCGGGGGGGCCTAGGACCCAGTACTTC
TRBJ2-3	few	TRBD2	TRBV5-1	CASSLLAGDTDTQYF	TGCGCCAGCAGCTTGTTAGCGGGGGACACAGATACGCAGTATTTT
TRBJ1-5	.	TRBD1	TRBV7-9	CASRGQPGEPQHF	TGTGCCAGCAGGGGACAGCCTGGGGAGCCCCAGCATTTT
TRBJ2-1	.	TRBD1	TRBV30	CAWSRGQIHNEQFF	TGTGCCTGGAGTCGGGGACAGATACACAATGAGCAGTTCTTC
TRBJ1-3	.	.	TRBV11-3	CASSPGEGLGNTIYF	TGTGCCAGCAGCCCGGGGGAAGGATTGGGAAACACCATATATTTT
TRBJ1-5	.	.	TRBV9	CASSEGGGNQPQHF	TGTGCCAGCAGTGAGGGGGGGGGCAATCAGCCCCAGCATTTT
TRBJ2-7	.	.	TRBV7-2	CASSGDRISYEQYF	TGTGCCAGCAGTGGTGACAGGATCTCCTACGAGCAGTACTTC
TRBJ1-4	.	TRBD1	TRBV5-1	CASSPSKTGTANEKLFF	TGCGCCAGCAGCCCCTCCAAAACCGGGACAGCTAATGAAAAACTGTTTTTT
TRBJ2-7	.	.	TRBV5-6	CASSFGPEQYF	TGTGCCAGCAGCTTTGGGCCCGAGCAGTACTTC
TRBJ1-1	.	.	TRBV5-1	CASSLSGGLGTEAFF	TGCGCCAGCAGCTTGAGCGGAGGGCTCGGCACTGAAGCTTTCTTT
TRBJ2-5	once	TRBD2	TRBV11-1	CASSSGTTLQETQYF	TGTGCCAGCAGCTCCGGGACTACCCTCCAAGAGACCCAGTACTTC
TRBJ1-1	.	.	TRBV3-1/TRBV3-2	CASSQSRVSTEAFF	TGTGCCAGCAGCCAATCCAGGGTTAGCACTGAAGCTTTCTTT
TRBJ2-2	.	TRBD2	TRBV5-1	CASSLGEGRTGELFF	TGCGCCAGCTCCTTGGGGGAGGGTCGCACCGGGGAGCTGTTTTTT
TRBJ2-7	.	.	TRBV10-1	CASSEFQRLTTYEQYF	TGCGCCAGCAGTGAGTTTCAGCGATTAACAACATACGAGCAGTACTTC
TRBJ1-3	.	.	TRBV18	CASSPEVPSGNTIYF	TGTGCCAGCTCACCAGAGGTACCCTCTGGAAACACCATATATTTT
TRBJ2-7	.	TRBD1	TRBV6-5	CASSGQGGAYEQYF	TGTGCCAGCAGCGGACAGGGGGGGGCCTACGAGCAGTACTTC
TRBJ1-2	once	.	TRBV25-1	CASSESDISGYTF	TGTGCCAGCAGTGAATCGGACATCTCAGGCTACACCTTC
TRBJ1-2	few	TRBD1	TRBV3-1/TRBV3-2	CASSFSRGDYYGYTF	TGTGCCAGCAGCTTTAGCAGGGGGGACTACTATGGCTACACCTTC
TRBJ1-2	.	.	TRBV6-5	CASSYSPTGDGYTF	TGTGCCAGCAGTTATTCCCCCACAGGAGATGGCTACACCTTC
TRBJ2-3	.	.	TRBV5-4	CASSLGAPGNAQYF	TGTGCCAGCAGCTTGGGGGCCCCCGGCAATGCGCAGTATTTT
TRBJ2-3	.	TRBD2	TRBV11-2	CASTALAGVIDTQYF	TGTGCCAGCACCGCCTTAGCGGGAGTGATAGATACGCAGTATTTT
TRBJ1-2	.	.	TRBV19	CASRVTGSNYGYTF	TGTGCCAGTAGAGTTACAGGCTCGAACTATGGCTACACCTTC
TRBJ2-3	.	TRBD2	TRBV7-6	CASSPLSGGLAGGTDTQYF	TGTGCCAGCAGCCCGCTTTCCGGGGGACTAGCGGGTGGAACAGATACGCAGTATTTT
TRBJ2-7	.	.	TRBV20-1	CSANRDYEQYF	TGCAGTGCTAACAGGGACTACGAGCAGTACTTC
TRBJ2-6	few	.	TRBV27	CASSSSGANVLTF	TGTGCCAGCAGTTCGTCTGGGGCCAACGTCCTGACTTTC
TRBJ2-3	.	TRBD2	TRBV2	CASNRAGGPDTQYF	TGTGCCAGCAATAGGGCGGGAGGGCCGGATACGCAGTATTTT
TRBJ1-2	.	.	TRBV14	CASSQVGGFNYGYTF	TGTGCCAGCAGCCAGGTTGGAGGTTTTAACTATGGCTACACCTTC
TRBJ1-6	few	TRBD1	TRBV6-2/TRBV6-3	CASSDRGENSPLHF	TGTGCCAGCAGCGACAGGGGGGAGAATTCACCCCTCCACTTT
TRBJ1-2	.	TRBD1	TRBV9	CASSVSGGIHGYTF	TGTGCCAGCAGCGTATCAGGGGGCATTCATGGCTACACCTTC
TRBJ1-2	.	TRBD1	TRBV29-1	CSVELRGPVGYTF	TGCAGCGTTGAATTGAGGGGGCCCGTCGGCTACACCTTC
TRBJ2-1	.	TRBD1	TRBV9	CASSVGRIRQGKRNNEQFF	TGTGCCAGCAGCGTAGGCCGTATCCGACAGGGGAAGAGGAACAATGAGCAGTTCTTC
TRBJ1-1	.	.	TRBV6-5	CASTPRRGILAFF	TGTGCCAGCACTCCCCGACGGGGGATTCTGGCTTTCTTT
TRBJ2-2	.	TRBD1	TRBV6-2/TRBV6-3	CASSFDRGLKELFF	TGTGCCAGCAGCTTCGACAGGGGGCTGAAGGAGCTGTTTTTT
TRBJ2-2	.	.	TRBV5-1	CASSLTVSGELFF	TGCGCCAGCAGCTTGACAGTTTCCGGGGAGCTGTTTTTT
TRBJ1-2	.	.	TRBV6-5	CASSRGAGGYTF	TGTGCCAGCAGTCGCGGGGCTGGGGGCTACACCTTC
TRBJ1-2	.	.	TRBV28	CASSFPLNYGYTF	TGTGCCAGCAGTTTCCCCCTTAACTATGGCTACACCTTC
TRBJ2-3	.	TRBD1	TRBV11-3	CASSLEFMRDRSQVTDTQYF	TGTGCCAGCAGCTTAGAATTTATGCGGGACAGGTCCCAGGTCACAGATACGCAGTATTTT
TRBJ1-4	.	TRBD1	TRBV7-9	CASSQGDRDYEKLFF	TGTGCCAGCAGCCAAGGGGACAGGGATTATGAAAAACTGTTTTTT
TRBJ2-1	once	TRBD2	TRBV24-1	CATSDLEAGDTSYNEQFF	TGTGCCACCAGTGATTTGGAAGCGGGGGACACCTCCTACAATGAGCAGTTCTTC
TRBJ1-5	.	.	TRBV9	CASSVGRGGPQHF	TGTGCCAGCAGCGTAGGGAGGGGGGGTCCCCAGCATTTT
TRBJ1-1	.	.	TRBV7-8	CASSSSVIEAFF	TGTGCCAGCAGCTCGTCGGTCATTGAAGCTTTCTTT
TRBJ1-2	.	.	TRBV7-2	CASSQVTIPSNYGYTF	TGTGCCAGCAGCCAGGTTACCATCCCATCCAACTATGGCTACACCTTC
TRBJ2-7	.	.	TRBV10-2	CASSGVRGYEQYF	TGCGCCAGCAGTGGGGTCAGGGGCTACGAGCAGTACTTC
TRBJ2-7	.	.	TRBV5-4	CARTRGASSYEQYF	TGTGCCCGCACCCGGGGGGCTAGCTCCTACGAGCAGTACTTC
TRBJ1-6	.	TRBD1	TRBV6-5	CASSYGQANSPLHF	TGTGCCAGCAGTTACGGACAGGCCAATTCACCCCTCCACTTT